This is a list of T cell receptor beta chains from one sample in a study of human T cells and chemical hapten exposure. TCRdb itself ran the RACE reads through MiXCR, one entry per CDR3 protein. The repertoire holds about 300,000 distinct CDR3 sequences, roughly 6% seen once, with around 8% in the top ten. The input for sequencing was whole blood, taken in connection with sensitization to the hapten diphenylcyclopropenone (DPC). These receptors all stem from a woman aged 18 to 35 with alopecia areata. Some clones in this sample may be carry-over from other donors' samples. The CDR3 runs from the conserved cysteine through the conserved F or W. A D gene is named only where the DNA matches it firmly. A row's size may be missing; if present it is once, few, many or a size class.

CDR3nt: TGCAGTGCTAGAGATGGCTCACAGGGCTATAATGAAAAACTGTTTTTT; CDR3aa: CSARDGSQGYNEKLFF; v_gene: TRBV20-1; d_gene: .; j_gene: TRBJ1-4; abundance: many
CDR3nt: TGCAGTGCCCGGGGGAGGACAGGGTACTACGAGCAGTACTTC; CDR3aa: CSARGRTGYYEQYF; v_gene: TRBV20-1; d_gene: TRBD1; j_gene: TRBJ2-7; abundance: few
CDR3nt: TGTGCCAGCAGTGCCACCGGGTCGGGGCTTTACGAGCAGTACTTC; CDR3aa: CASSATGSGLYEQYF; v_gene: TRBV6-1; d_gene: .; j_gene: TRBJ2-7; abundance: few
CDR3nt: TGTGCCAGCAGTGAAATAGTAAGCAATCAGCCCCAGCATTTT; CDR3aa: CASSEIVSNQPQHF; v_gene: TRBV2; d_gene: .; j_gene: TRBJ1-5; abundance: .
CDR3nt: TGTGCCAGCAGTTTCCCCAGGGAATATCTAGCCTACGAGCAGTACTTC; CDR3aa: CASSFPREYLAYEQYF; v_gene: TRBV6-5; d_gene: .; j_gene: TRBJ2-7; abundance: many
CDR3nt: TGTGCCAGCAGCGAAACCGGGACCCCAGGATATTTTTCCTATAATTCACCCCTCCACTTT; CDR3aa: CASSETGTPGYFSYNSPLHF; v_gene: TRBV6-1; d_gene: .; j_gene: TRBJ1-6; abundance: many
CDR3nt: TGTGCCAGCAGTTCGCGACTAGCGGGGAAAGAGACCCAGTACTTC; CDR3aa: CASSSRLAGKETQYF; v_gene: TRBV6-5; d_gene: TRBD2; j_gene: TRBJ2-5; abundance: few
CDR3nt: TGTGCCAGCAGCCAAGCCACCGGGACAGATTATGACCCACAAGAGACCCAGTACTTC; CDR3aa: CASSQATGTDYDPQETQYF; v_gene: TRBV3-1; d_gene: TRBD1; j_gene: TRBJ2-5; abundance: many
CDR3nt: TGTGCCAGCAGCCCCCGGGACAGGGAAGGGTCACCCCTCCACTTT; CDR3aa: CASSPRDREGSPLHF; v_gene: TRBV6-5; d_gene: TRBD1; j_gene: TRBJ1-6; abundance: many
CDR3nt: TGTGCCAGCAGCCTACAGGGGGCAGGCACTGAAGCTTTCTTT; CDR3aa: CASSLQGAGTEAFF; v_gene: TRBV7-2; d_gene: TRBD1; j_gene: TRBJ1-1; abundance: many
CDR3nt: TGTGCCAGCAGCGCCCGGGGAGAGACCCAGTACTTC; CDR3aa: CASSARGETQYF; v_gene: TRBV7-6; d_gene: .; j_gene: TRBJ2-5; abundance: few
CDR3nt: TGCGCCAGCAGCTATGGGGGGGTCTCAGAGACCCAGTACTTC; CDR3aa: CASSYGGVSETQYF; v_gene: TRBV5-1; d_gene: TRBD2; j_gene: TRBJ2-5; abundance: few
CDR3nt: TGTGCCAGCAGCTTAGATCTTAGGTACGAGCAGTTCTTC; CDR3aa: CASSLDLRYEQFF; v_gene: TRBV11-3; d_gene: .; j_gene: TRBJ2-1; abundance: many
CDR3nt: TGTGCCAGCAGCCAAGATGACAGGGAAAACTACGAGCAGTACTTC; CDR3aa: CASSQDDRENYEQYF; v_gene: TRBV4-2; d_gene: TRBD1; j_gene: TRBJ2-7; abundance: many
CDR3nt: TGTGCCAGCAGTGATCGACTAGCGGGGGCATCGGATACGCAGTATTTT; CDR3aa: CASSDRLAGASDTQYF; v_gene: TRBV6-1; d_gene: TRBD2; j_gene: TRBJ2-3; abundance: few
CDR3nt: TGTGCCAGCACCAGGACCCTTGAACAGCCCCAGCATTTT; CDR3aa: CASTRTLEQPQHF; v_gene: TRBV6-2/TRBV6-3; d_gene: .; j_gene: TRBJ1-5; abundance: many
CDR3nt: TGTGCCAGCCTCGATGGGGCGGGACATGAGCAGTTCTTC; CDR3aa: CASLDGAGHEQFF; v_gene: TRBV6-1; d_gene: .; j_gene: TRBJ2-1; abundance: many
CDR3nt: TGTGCCAGCAGCTCTTTGGGACAGCGCACAGATACGCAGTATTTT; CDR3aa: CASSSLGQRTDTQYF; v_gene: TRBV7-9; d_gene: TRBD1; j_gene: TRBJ2-3; abundance: many
CDR3nt: TGTGCCAGCAGCTTAGATCAGGGTGGGTTCAACACTGAAGCTTTCTTT; CDR3aa: CASSLDQGGFNTEAFF; v_gene: TRBV11-2; d_gene: .; j_gene: TRBJ1-1; abundance: many
CDR3nt: TGCAGTGCTAGAGCTCCGGGGGACAGGGGACATTACGAGCAGTACTTC; CDR3aa: CSARAPGDRGHYEQYF; v_gene: TRBV20-1; d_gene: TRBD1; j_gene: TRBJ2-7; abundance: few
CDR3nt: TGTGCCAGCAGCTTAGATCGTTGGGCCCGGAAGGAGCAGTACTTC; CDR3aa: CASSLDRWARKEQYF; v_gene: TRBV7-9; d_gene: .; j_gene: TRBJ2-7; abundance: few
CDR3nt: TGCGCCAGCAGCCAGGGACAGGCCAATCAGCCCCAGCATTTT; CDR3aa: CASSQGQANQPQHF; v_gene: TRBV4-1; d_gene: TRBD1; j_gene: TRBJ1-5; abundance: many
CDR3nt: TGTGCCAGCAGTGGACAGTTAGCTAACTATGGCTACACCTTC; CDR3aa: CASSGQLANYGYTF; v_gene: TRBV12-3/TRBV12-4; d_gene: .; j_gene: TRBJ1-2; abundance: .
CDR3nt: TGTGCCAGCAGGGACATGACAGGGACCTACGAGCAGTACTTC; CDR3aa: CASRDMTGTYEQYF; v_gene: TRBV25-1; d_gene: TRBD1; j_gene: TRBJ2-7; abundance: many
CDR3nt: TGTGCCAGCAGTTACTCCTGGGTTGACTATGGCTACACCTTC; CDR3aa: CASSYSWVDYGYTF; v_gene: TRBV6-5; d_gene: .; j_gene: TRBJ1-2; abundance: many
CDR3nt: TGTGCCAGCAGCTTCCGGGACAGGGGGTCACCCCTCCACTTT; CDR3aa: CASSFRDRGSPLHF; v_gene: TRBV7-2; d_gene: TRBD1; j_gene: TRBJ1-6; abundance: few
CDR3nt: TGTGCCACCGGTTTAGGGGGACGTAATTCACCCCTCCACTTT; CDR3aa: CATGLGGRNSPLHF; v_gene: TRBV15; d_gene: .; j_gene: TRBJ1-6; abundance: .
CDR3nt: TGTGCCAGCAGCCAAGTCGGGGCTAGCGGGGCGGCGGGGCAGTATTTT; CDR3aa: CASSQVGASGAAGQYF; v_gene: TRBV4-2; d_gene: TRBD2; j_gene: TRBJ2-3; abundance: few
CDR3nt: TGTGCCAGCACCCTGACGTTTCTCGGGACAGGCATTAGCTCCTACAATGAGCAGTTCTTC; CDR3aa: CASTLTFLGTGISSYNEQFF; v_gene: TRBV6-2/TRBV6-3; d_gene: TRBD1; j_gene: TRBJ2-1; abundance: many
CDR3nt: TGTGCCAGCAGTTACTCCGCGGCTTATGGCTACACCTTC; CDR3aa: CASSYSAAYGYTF; v_gene: TRBV6-5; d_gene: .; j_gene: TRBJ1-2; abundance: few
CDR3nt: TGTGCCAGCAGCCAAGATTTCGAGGATACCGGGGAGCTGTTTTTT; CDR3aa: CASSQDFEDTGELFF; v_gene: TRBV4-2; d_gene: .; j_gene: TRBJ2-2; abundance: .
CDR3nt: TGTGCCATCAAGCAAGCGGGACAGAGCTACGAGCAGTACTTC; CDR3aa: CAIKQAGQSYEQYF; v_gene: TRBV10-3; d_gene: .; j_gene: TRBJ2-7; abundance: .
CDR3nt: TGTGCCAGCAGCCCCCATCGGGGAGACCCGCAGTATTTT; CDR3aa: CASSPHRGDPQYF; v_gene: TRBV3-1; d_gene: .; j_gene: TRBJ2-3; abundance: few
CDR3nt: TGTGCCAGCAGCGCGGGCCCCGGGGAAGAAAAACTGTTTTTT; CDR3aa: CASSAGPGEEKLFF; v_gene: TRBV12-3/TRBV12-4; d_gene: .; j_gene: TRBJ1-4; abundance: few
CDR3nt: TGCAGCGCGGGGACAGGGGATAGCAATCAGCCCCAGCATTTT; CDR3aa: CSAGTGDSNQPQHF; v_gene: TRBV29-1; d_gene: TRBD1; j_gene: TRBJ1-5; abundance: many
CDR3nt: TGCAGCGTTGAACAGGGGACGGAAGCTTTCTTT; CDR3aa: CSVEQGTEAFF; v_gene: TRBV29-1; d_gene: .; j_gene: TRBJ1-1; abundance: few
CDR3nt: TGCAGCGCCTGGATGGGGATGACGGAAGCTTTCTTT; CDR3aa: CSAWMGMTEAFF; v_gene: TRBV29-1; d_gene: .; j_gene: TRBJ1-1; abundance: many
CDR3nt: TGTGCCAGCAGTTACCCGAGACAGGGTTTGCATGAGCAGTTCTTC; CDR3aa: CASSYPRQGLHEQFF; v_gene: TRBV6-6; d_gene: TRBD1; j_gene: TRBJ2-1; abundance: many
CDR3nt: TGTGCCACCAGCAGGAGTGGGGACGGCTACACCTTC; CDR3aa: CATSRSGDGYTF; v_gene: TRBV15; d_gene: .; j_gene: TRBJ1-2; abundance: once
CDR3nt: TGTGCCAGCAGCTTGGCACCGGGACAGCTAATCTACGAGCAGTACTTC; CDR3aa: CASSLAPGQLIYEQYF; v_gene: TRBV7-9; d_gene: TRBD1; j_gene: TRBJ2-7; abundance: few
CDR3nt: TGTGCCAGCAGTTACTCTACAGGTTATAGAGAAGCTTTCTTT; CDR3aa: CASSYSTGYREAFF; v_gene: TRBV6-2/TRBV6-3; d_gene: .; j_gene: TRBJ1-1; abundance: few
CDR3nt: TGTGCCAGCAGCCAAATCAGTTTCAATTCACCCCTCCACTTT; CDR3aa: CASSQISFNSPLHF; v_gene: TRBV3-1; d_gene: .; j_gene: TRBJ1-6; abundance: few
CDR3nt: TGTGCCAGCAGCCAGCAGGGGGGAGACAACTATGGCTACACCTTC; CDR3aa: CASSQQGGDNYGYTF; v_gene: TRBV3-1; d_gene: TRBD1; j_gene: TRBJ1-2; abundance: .
CDR3nt: TGTGCCAGCTCCGGGGCCGAGAGCTCCTACGAGCAGTACTTC; CDR3aa: CASSGAESSYEQYF; v_gene: TRBV18; d_gene: .; j_gene: TRBJ2-7; abundance: .
CDR3nt: TGTGCCAGCAGCTATTCCGAGACAGGGGGGCTAGAAGCTTTCTTT; CDR3aa: CASSYSETGGLEAFF; v_gene: TRBV7-8; d_gene: TRBD1; j_gene: TRBJ1-1; abundance: few
CDR3nt: TGCAGTGCTAGAGATCAGGGCTTTAATGAAAAACTGTTTTTT; CDR3aa: CSARDQGFNEKLFF; v_gene: TRBV20-1; d_gene: .; j_gene: TRBJ1-4; abundance: few
CDR3nt: TGTGCCAGCAGCGTAGGCATTGGGGTAGTCGAGCAGTACTTC; CDR3aa: CASSVGIGVVEQYF; v_gene: TRBV9; d_gene: .; j_gene: TRBJ2-7; abundance: .
CDR3nt: TGCAGTGCTATGCAGGGGGTGGATACGCAGTATTTT; CDR3aa: CSAMQGVDTQYF; v_gene: TRBV20-1; d_gene: TRBD1; j_gene: TRBJ2-3; abundance: .
CDR3nt: TGCGCCAGCAGCCCACAAAGGGAAGTCTTAAGGGGAGAAACTGAAGCTTTCTTT; CDR3aa: CASSPQREVLRGETEAFF; v_gene: TRBV5-1; d_gene: .; j_gene: TRBJ1-1; abundance: few
CDR3nt: TGTGCCAGCAGCCCGCAAAGACGAGAGACCCAGTACTTC; CDR3aa: CASSPQRRETQYF; v_gene: TRBV12-3/TRBV12-4; d_gene: .; j_gene: TRBJ2-5; abundance: many
CDR3nt: TGTGCCAGCAGCAACGGGGACAGGACACAAGAGACCCAGTACTTC; CDR3aa: CASSNGDRTQETQYF; v_gene: TRBV11-2; d_gene: TRBD1; j_gene: TRBJ2-5; abundance: few
CDR3nt: TGTGCCAGCAGTTACGACAGGATCAATCAGCCCCAGCATTTT; CDR3aa: CASSYDRINQPQHF; v_gene: TRBV6-2/TRBV6-3; d_gene: .; j_gene: TRBJ1-5; abundance: many
CDR3nt: TGTGCCAGCAGTTTGGCTAGCCTGACTGGGGCCAACGTCCTGACTTTC; CDR3aa: CASSLASLTGANVLTF; v_gene: TRBV27; d_gene: .; j_gene: TRBJ2-6; abundance: many
CDR3nt: TGTGCCAGCAGTGAACTAGCGAGCCACAATGAGCAGTTCTTC; CDR3aa: CASSELASHNEQFF; v_gene: TRBV6-4; d_gene: TRBD2; j_gene: TRBJ2-1; abundance: once
CDR3nt: TGTGCCAGCAGTTACTCGATTAAATACCAGCCCCAGCATTTT; CDR3aa: CASSYSIKYQPQHF; v_gene: TRBV6-2/TRBV6-3; d_gene: .; j_gene: TRBJ1-5; abundance: few
CDR3nt: TGCGCCAGCAGCCAAGGGACAGGGGGCGGGTACGAGCAGTACTTC; CDR3aa: CASSQGTGGGYEQYF; v_gene: TRBV4-3; d_gene: TRBD1; j_gene: TRBJ2-7; abundance: .
CDR3nt: TGCAGCAACGCCGACGTAGGGGGATTAGATGGCTACACCTTC; CDR3aa: CSNADVGGLDGYTF; v_gene: TRBV29-1; d_gene: .; j_gene: TRBJ1-2; abundance: few
CDR3nt: TGTGCCAGCAGTGAATCCCCGACAGGGCCTGGAAACACCATATATTTT; CDR3aa: CASSESPTGPGNTIYF; v_gene: TRBV25-1; d_gene: TRBD1; j_gene: TRBJ1-3; abundance: few
CDR3nt: TGCAGTGCTAGAGTTAGGGGACAGGGACTAAATGGCTACACCTTC; CDR3aa: CSARVRGQGLNGYTF; v_gene: TRBV20-1; d_gene: TRBD1; j_gene: TRBJ1-2; abundance: few
CDR3nt: TGCAGTGCTAGTTTTGGCAGGGGGGAAGAGACCCAGTACTTC; CDR3aa: CSASFGRGEETQYF; v_gene: TRBV20-1; d_gene: .; j_gene: TRBJ2-5; abundance: many